This T cell receptor (beta chain) emerged from a study of preoperative IRX-2 immunotherapy in early breast cancer (dated by TCRdb to the late 2010s). The sample's treatment or condition label, decoded: preoperative locoregional IRX-2 cytokine immunotherapy. The samples were obtained from a phase Ib study that tested preoperative, locoregional IRX-2 cytokine immunotherapy designed to prime immune responses. Donors were patients with early-stage breast cancer who received IRX-2 before surgery. Trimmed from V: 4 bases; trimmed from J: 4 bases; junction bases lacking a gene match: 3. The CDR3 spans 16 residues, from the cysteine through the phenylalanine. This entry keeps only the CDR3 DNA: 48 bases, framed from base 1. According to the germline V gene, CDR1 reads SGHRS and CDR2 reads YFSETQ. Library method: the immunoSEQ multiplex PCR assay. Held by TCRdb, this immuneACCESS table contains in-frame sequences only and omits some clones. Under half of the omission traces to an unresolved V gene where checked; the cause of the rest is unknown. This sample gives some 25,000 clones in total; over 75% of them show up just once. About 9.4% of the sample is in the top ten clones.

Comment on this clone: Which antigen it targets is not known. Base qualities are not at hand, and no much larger clone is one base apart.

The chain uses TRBV5-1 and TRBJ2-1; 15 middle bases align to TRBD2. The source was tumor tissue, collected after IRX-2 immunotherapy. This receptor was obtained from a human donor with breast cancer. The CDR3 corresponds to CASSIGLAGGYNEQFF. Read as DNA, the sequence is TGCGCCAGCAGCATCGGACTAGCGGGAGGGTACAATGAGCAGTTCTTC.